This T cell receptor beta chain was obtained from a study of CD8 T cells in Susac syndrome. The sample holds one count of this clonotype. It was with random hexamers that about 0.45 to 1 ug RNA was reverse transcribed. TCRdb processed the immunoSEQ multiplex PCR reads anew with MiXCR; each CDR3 protein has one entry. In the table there are under 200,000 distinct CDR3 sequences, about 95% of which are singletons. The CDR3 is 16 amino acids. CDR1 and CDR2 from the germline V gene are MDHEN and SYDVKM. Trimming cost V 5 bases and J 5 bases, with 20 bases left between them. Specimen: CD4+ T cells from PBMCs. The TCR sequence derives from a human donor in good health. The chain couples TRBV28 to TRBJ2-3, with D tentatively TRBD2 (6 bases). CDR3 in amino acids: CASSPRGYRGVDTQYF. CDR3 DNA: TGTGCCAGCAGTCCCCGGGGGTACCGCGGGGTAGATACGCAGTATTTT.